The 8 T cell receptor beta chains presented below share a single source sample, sequenced in a study of molecular identifiers for immune sequencing clone quantification. Each CDR3 protein is one row after TCRdb ran MiXCR on the PCR reads. This sample has about half a million distinct CDR3 sequences, with about a fifth found just once. The sample consisted of naive CD8+ T cells from blood, with Jurkat cell RNA spiked in. Subset described: FACS-sorted CD8+CD4-CCR7+CD45RA+ naive T cells. Receptor source: a human donor in good health. Some libraries in this study had Jurkat cell RNA spiked in.

Regarding this clonotype: At one of its ends the junction is not consistent with the germline gene, which may arise from a read error. CDR3 bases: TGTGCCGGCAGTGAAAGACAATATTCCTACGAGCAGTACTTC. Amino acids: CAGSERQYSYEQYF. The chain recombines TRBV2 with TRBJ2-7; D remains unclear. Germline V gene lookup returns CDR1 SNHLY and CDR2 FYNNEI. There are 14 residues in the CDR3.

This clonotype appeared a few times. This chain joins TRBV5-1 and TRBJ2-1, with a possible D match to TRBD2 (7 bases). V dropped 4 bases and J dropped 6 bases, with 11 bases sitting between them. This CDR3 spans 13 amino acids. Germline CDR1 is SGHRS and CDR2 is YFSETQ. CDR3 DNA sequence: TGCGCCAGCAGCCCGGGGGGCCCCAATGAGCAGTTCTTC. Translating it yields CASSPGGPNEQFF.

This clonotype was recorded many times. The chain has TRBV6-5 and TRBJ1-1; the D gene is possibly TRBD1 (5 bases). The CDR3 is 13 amino acids. The V end lost 2 bases, the J end lost 5 bases, and 9 bases lay between the germline ends. The V gene's germline CDR1 is MNHEY and CDR2 SVGAGI. Written as DNA, the CDR3 is TGTGCCAGCAGTTACAGGACATTGACTGAAGCTTTCTTT. Translated, it gives CASSYRTLTEAFF.

This clonotype was found once. It may be a read error: a sequence one base away is much more abundant. Lacking the conserved final phenylalanine or tryptophan, this CDR3 likely reflects a read error. The chain uses TRBV7-9 and TRBJ2-2; TRBD1 agrees at 9 bases. The CDR3 spans 17 residues. The J segment lost 6 bases and the V segment lost 1 base, leaving 9 bases of the junction unmatched. The germline V gene encodes CDR1 SEHNR and CDR2 FQNEAQ (reference sequence). CDR3 nucleotides: TGTGCCAGCAGCTTAGAGGTCATACAGGGGGCATCCGGGGAGCTGTTTTCT. As protein: CASSLEVIQGASGELFS.

This clonotype has a handful of counts. The gene calls are TRBV12-3 or TRBV12-4 and TRBJ2-3, with a possible D match to TRBD1 (6 bases). CDR3 length: 15 residues. The V gene lost 6 bases and the J gene lost 3 bases, with 16 bases spanning the gap. Written as DNA, the CDR3 is TGTGCCAGCAGCCGAACCGGGACAACGACAGATACGCAGTATTTT. This translates into CASSRTGTTTDTQYF.

In this sample, this clonotype turned up many times. This chain joins TRBV19 and TRBJ2-7, with D perhaps being TRBD1 or TRBD2 (5 bases each). The CDR3 has 13 residues. V was trimmed by 5 bases and J by 2 bases, leaving 10 bases between them. The germline V gene encodes CDR1 LNHDA and CDR2 SQIVND (reference sequence). For the CDR3, the DNA is TGTGCCAGTAGTCCCTCGGGGCCCTACGAGCAGTACTTC. Encoded protein: CASSPSGPYEQYF. The whole variable domain, remainder taken from reference TRBV19 and TRBJ2-7, is DGGITQSPKYLFRKEGQNVTLSCEQNLNHDAMYWYRQDPGQGLRLIYYSQIVNDFQKGDIAEGYSVSREKKESFPLTVTSAQKNPTAFYLCASSPSGPYEQYFGPGTRLTVT.

This clonotype was observed many times. The V gene is TRBV29-1, the J gene TRBJ2-3, with D possibly TRBD2 on 7 matching bases. V gave up 6 bases and J gave up 1 base, with 14 bases separating them. Germline V CDR1 and CDR2: SQVTM, ANQGSEA. This CDR3 comprises 14 residues. This chain's CDR3 is CSVLQGGRTDTQYF. The CDR3 DNA is TGCAGCGTGTTACAGGGAGGGCGCACAGATACGCAGTATTTT.

About this clonotype itself: A read error is possible here, since a much larger clone lies one base away. CDR3 amino acids: CSVGDRVEAQYF. The CDR3 DNA reads as TGCAGCGTAGGGGACAGGGTTGAGGCCCAGTACTTC. This chain links TRBV29-1 with TRBJ2-5; 9 bases line up with TRBD1. Germline V gene lookup returns CDR1 SQVTM and CDR2 ANQGSEA. J lost 9 bases, V lost 6 bases, and 8 bases had no gene match. The CDR3 is made up of 12 amino acids.